The clone carrying this T cell receptor beta chain was seen only once. Its antigen is unknown. TCRdb's table, derived via immunoSEQ multiplex PCR, lists solely in-frame clones and lacks some. The sample has over 15,000 clones, about 80% seen once. The data belong to a study of graft-versus-host responses after intestinal transplantation. As for the study in general: Each transplant was multivisceral, liver-intestinal, or isolated intestinal. Recipients across the board were started on anti-thymocyte globulin induction, then kept on tacrolimus and steroids for roughly 3 years. Findings and limits, study-wide: The study found high graft-versus-host to host-versus-graft clonal ratios in allografts of patients with graft-donor T cell macrochimerism.

This CDR3 has 13 amino acids. V was clipped by 6 bases and J by 6 bases, with 12 bases between them. Germline-derived CDR1 and CDR2 are SGHNT and YYREEE (reference sequence). The rearrangement uses TRBV5-4 and TRBJ2-2, with D possibly TRBD2 on 6 matching bases. The source of this sequence is a human patient who received an intestinal transplant, so some T cells may come from the graft donor. This sample comprised PBMCs, obtained 14 days after transplant. As DNA, the CDR3 is TGTGCCAGCACTATAGCGGAGTCCGGGGAGCTGTTTTTT. Protein product: CASTIAESGELFF.